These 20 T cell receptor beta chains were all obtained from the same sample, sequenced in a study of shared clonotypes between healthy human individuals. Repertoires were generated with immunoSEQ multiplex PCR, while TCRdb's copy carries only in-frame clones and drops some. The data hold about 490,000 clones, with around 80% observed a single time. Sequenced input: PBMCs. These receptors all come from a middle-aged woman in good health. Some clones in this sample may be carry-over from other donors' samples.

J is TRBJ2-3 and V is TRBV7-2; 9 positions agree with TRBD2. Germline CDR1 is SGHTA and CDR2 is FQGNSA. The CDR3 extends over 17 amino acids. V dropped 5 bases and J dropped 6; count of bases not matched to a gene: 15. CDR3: CASSLPTSGKPSDTQYF. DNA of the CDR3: TGTGCCAGCAGCCTACCGACTAGCGGAAAACCATCGGATACGCAGTATTTT.

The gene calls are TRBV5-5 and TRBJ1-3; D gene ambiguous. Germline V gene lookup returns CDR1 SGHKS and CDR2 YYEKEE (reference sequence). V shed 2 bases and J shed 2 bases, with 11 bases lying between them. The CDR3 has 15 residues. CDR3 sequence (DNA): TGTGCCAGCAGCTTTGGTCCGAGGGCTGGAAACACCATATATTTT. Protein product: CASSFGPRAGNTIYF.

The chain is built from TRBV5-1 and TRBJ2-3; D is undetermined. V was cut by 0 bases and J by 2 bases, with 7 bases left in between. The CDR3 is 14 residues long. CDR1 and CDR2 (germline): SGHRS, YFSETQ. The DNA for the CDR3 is TGCGCCAGCAGCTTGGCCAGGCACACAGATACGCAGTATTTT. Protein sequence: CASSLARHTDTQYF.

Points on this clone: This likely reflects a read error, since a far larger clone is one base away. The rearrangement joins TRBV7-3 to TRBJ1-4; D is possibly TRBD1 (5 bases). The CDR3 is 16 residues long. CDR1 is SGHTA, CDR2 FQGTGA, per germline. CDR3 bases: TGTGCCAGCAGCTCTCGGGACCCTGCAACTAATGAAGAACTGTTTTTT. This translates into CASSSRDPATNEELFF. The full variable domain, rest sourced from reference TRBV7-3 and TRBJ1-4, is GAGVSQTPSNKVTEKGKYVELRCDPISGHTALYWYRQSLGQGPEFLIYFQGTGAADDSGLPNDRFFAVRPEGSVSTLKIQRTERGDSAVYLCASSSRDPATNEELFFGSGTQLSVL.

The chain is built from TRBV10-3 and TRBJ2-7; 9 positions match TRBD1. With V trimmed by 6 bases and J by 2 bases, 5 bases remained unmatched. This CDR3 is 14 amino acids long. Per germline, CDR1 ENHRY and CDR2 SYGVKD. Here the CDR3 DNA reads TGTGCCATCAGCGGGACAGGGCGGACCTACGAGCAGTACTTC. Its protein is CAISGTGRTYEQYF.

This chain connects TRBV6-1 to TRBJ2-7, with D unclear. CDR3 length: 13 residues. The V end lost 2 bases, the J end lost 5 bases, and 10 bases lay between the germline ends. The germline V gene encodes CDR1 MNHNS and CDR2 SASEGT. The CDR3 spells CASSENYNDEQYF. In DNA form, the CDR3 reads TGTGCCAGCAGTGAAAATTACAATGACGAGCAGTACTTC.

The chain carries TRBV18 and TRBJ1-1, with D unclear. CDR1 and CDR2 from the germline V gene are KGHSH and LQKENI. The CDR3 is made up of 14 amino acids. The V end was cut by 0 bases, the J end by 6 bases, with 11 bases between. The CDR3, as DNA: TGTGCCAGCTCACCACCGGGATCGCGGGCTGAAGCTTTCTTT. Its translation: CASSPPGSRAEAFF.

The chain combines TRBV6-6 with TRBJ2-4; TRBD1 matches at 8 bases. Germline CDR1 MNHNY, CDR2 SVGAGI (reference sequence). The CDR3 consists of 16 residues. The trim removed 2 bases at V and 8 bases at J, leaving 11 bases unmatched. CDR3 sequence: CASSYLGQGAGDIQYF. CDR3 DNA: TGTGCCAGCAGTTACCTGGGGCAGGGGGCAGGGGACATTCAGTACTTC.

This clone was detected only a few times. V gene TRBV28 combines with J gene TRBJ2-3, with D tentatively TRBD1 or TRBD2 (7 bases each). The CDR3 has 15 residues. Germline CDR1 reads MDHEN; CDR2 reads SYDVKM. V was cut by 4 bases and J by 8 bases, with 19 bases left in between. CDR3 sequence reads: CASSYRGGLVGTQYF. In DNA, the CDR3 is TGTGCCAGCAGTTACAGGGGAGGACTAGTAGGTACGCAGTATTTT.

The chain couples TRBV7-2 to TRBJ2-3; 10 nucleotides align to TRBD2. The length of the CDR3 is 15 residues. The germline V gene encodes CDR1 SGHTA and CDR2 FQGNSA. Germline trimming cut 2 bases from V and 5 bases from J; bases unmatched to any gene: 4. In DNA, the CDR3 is TGTGCCAGCAGCTTAAGCGGGAGGGCCGTAGATACGCAGTATTTT. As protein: CASSLSGRAVDTQYF.

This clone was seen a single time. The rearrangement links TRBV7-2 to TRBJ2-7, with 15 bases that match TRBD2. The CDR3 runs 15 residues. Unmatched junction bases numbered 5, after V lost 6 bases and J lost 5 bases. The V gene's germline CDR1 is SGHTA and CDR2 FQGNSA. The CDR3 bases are TGTGCCAGCAGTTACGGGACTAGCGGGAGGAACGAGCAGTACTTC. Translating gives CASSYGTSGRNEQYF.

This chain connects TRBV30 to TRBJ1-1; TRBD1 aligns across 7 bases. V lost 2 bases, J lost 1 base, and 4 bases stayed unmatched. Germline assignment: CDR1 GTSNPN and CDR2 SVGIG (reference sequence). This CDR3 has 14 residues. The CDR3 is CAWSWGQPNTEAFF. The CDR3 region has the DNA TGTGCCTGGAGTTGGGGACAGCCGAACACTGAAGCTTTCTTT.

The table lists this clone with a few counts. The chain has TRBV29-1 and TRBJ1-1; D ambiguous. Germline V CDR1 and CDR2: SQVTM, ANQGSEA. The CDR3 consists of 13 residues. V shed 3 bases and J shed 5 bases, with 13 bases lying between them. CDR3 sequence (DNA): TGCAGCGTTGATAGGGCCCGAGGGACTGAAGCTTTCTTT. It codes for CSVDRARGTEAFF.

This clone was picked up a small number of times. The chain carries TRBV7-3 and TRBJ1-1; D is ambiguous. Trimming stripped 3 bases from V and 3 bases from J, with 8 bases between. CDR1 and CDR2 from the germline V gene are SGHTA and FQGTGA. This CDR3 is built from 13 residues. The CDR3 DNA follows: TGTGCCAGCAGCTTCGCGTCGTACACTGAAGCTTTCTTT. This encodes CASSFASYTEAFF.

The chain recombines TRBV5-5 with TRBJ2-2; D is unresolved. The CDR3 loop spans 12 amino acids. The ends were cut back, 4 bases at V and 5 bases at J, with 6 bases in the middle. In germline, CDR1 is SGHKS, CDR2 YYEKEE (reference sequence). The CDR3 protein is CASSQDTGELFF. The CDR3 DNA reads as TGTGCCAGCAGCCAGGATACCGGGGAGCTGTTTTTT.

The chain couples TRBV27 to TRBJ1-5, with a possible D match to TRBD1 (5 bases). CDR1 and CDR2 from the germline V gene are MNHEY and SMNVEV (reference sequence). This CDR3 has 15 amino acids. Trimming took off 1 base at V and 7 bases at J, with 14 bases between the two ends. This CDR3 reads CASSLFPWGRQPQHF. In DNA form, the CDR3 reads TGTGCCAGCAGTTTATTCCCCTGGGGCCGCCAGCCCCAGCATTTT.

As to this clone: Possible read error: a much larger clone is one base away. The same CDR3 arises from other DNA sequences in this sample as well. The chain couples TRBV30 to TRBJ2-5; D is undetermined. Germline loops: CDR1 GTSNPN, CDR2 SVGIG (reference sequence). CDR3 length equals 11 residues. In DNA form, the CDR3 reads TGTGCCTGGGAAACAAAAGAGACACAGTACTTC. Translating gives CAWETKETQYF.

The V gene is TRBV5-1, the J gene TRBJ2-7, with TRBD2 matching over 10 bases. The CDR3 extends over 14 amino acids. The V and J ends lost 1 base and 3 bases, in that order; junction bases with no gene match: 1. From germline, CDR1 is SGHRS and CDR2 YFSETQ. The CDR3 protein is CASSLTSGVYEQYF. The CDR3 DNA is TGCGCCAGCAGCTTGACTAGCGGGGTCTACGAGCAGTACTTC.

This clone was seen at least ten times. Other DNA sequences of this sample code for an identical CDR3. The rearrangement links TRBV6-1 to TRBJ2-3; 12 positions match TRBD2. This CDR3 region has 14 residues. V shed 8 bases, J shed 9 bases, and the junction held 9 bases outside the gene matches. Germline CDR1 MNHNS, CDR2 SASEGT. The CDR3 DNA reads TGTGCCAGCTTACGGACTAGCGGGGTGTTGACGCAGTATTTT. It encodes CASLRTSGVLTQYF.

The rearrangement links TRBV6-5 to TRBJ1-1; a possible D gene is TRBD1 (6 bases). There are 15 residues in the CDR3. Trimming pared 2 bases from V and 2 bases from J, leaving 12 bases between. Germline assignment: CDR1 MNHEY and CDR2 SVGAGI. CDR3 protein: CASSYGLGHNTEAFF. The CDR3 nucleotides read TGTGCCAGCAGTTACGGCTTGGGACATAACACTGAAGCTTTCTTT.